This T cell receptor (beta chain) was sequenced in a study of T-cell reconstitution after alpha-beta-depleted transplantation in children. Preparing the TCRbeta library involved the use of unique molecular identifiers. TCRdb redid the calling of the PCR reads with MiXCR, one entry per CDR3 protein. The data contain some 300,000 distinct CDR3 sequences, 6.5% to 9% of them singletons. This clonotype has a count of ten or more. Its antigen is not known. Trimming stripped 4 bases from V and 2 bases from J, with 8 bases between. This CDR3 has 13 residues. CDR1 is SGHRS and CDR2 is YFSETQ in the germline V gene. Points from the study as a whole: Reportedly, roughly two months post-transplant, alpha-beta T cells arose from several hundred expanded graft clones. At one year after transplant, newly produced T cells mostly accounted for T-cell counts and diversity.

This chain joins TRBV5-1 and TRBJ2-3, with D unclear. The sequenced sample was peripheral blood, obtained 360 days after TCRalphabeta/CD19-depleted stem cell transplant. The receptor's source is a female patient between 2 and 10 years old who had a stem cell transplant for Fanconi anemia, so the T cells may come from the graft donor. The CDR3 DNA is TGCGCCAGCAGCCTAGGGTACACAGATACGCAGTATTTT. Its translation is CASSLGYTDTQYF.